This T cell receptor beta chain was sequenced for a study of memory CD4+ T cells and cytomegalovirus serostatus. Methods used by the authors: After removing out-of-frame reads, approximately 2.2 million distinct TCRbeta sequences remained. Libraries were prepared by immunoSEQ multiplex PCR; TCRdb keeps only in-frame clonotypes and omits some of them. The V and J calls and the clone size are those of that table, but D and trimming were determined from the DNA. The table lists tens of thousands of clones, 82% of them singletons, with under 0.5% in the top ten. The sort gate was single viable CD3+CD4+CD8-CD45RO+ cells for memory CD4+ T cells. CD4+ T cells were isolated by positive magnetic selection. The CDR3 is made up of 16 amino acids. J was trimmed by 8 bases and V by 6 bases; bases with no gene match: 11. The germline V gene has CDR1 SNHLY and CDR2 FYNNEI.

The TCR comes from an adult in good health and CMV-seronegative. Some clones in this sample may be carry-over from other donors' samples. The chain is built from TRBV2 and TRBJ1-6; TRBD1 matches 9 bases. The specimen was memory CD4+ T cells from blood. CDR3 coding DNA: TGTGCCAGCAGGGACAATCCGGGACAGGGTCATTCACCCCTCCACTTT. Translating it yields CASRDNPGQGHSPLHF.